The 20 T cell receptor beta chains below were found in one sample sequenced in a study of T cell repertoires in cytomegalovirus infection. TCRdb analysed the reads with MiXCR anew, one entry per CDR3 protein. The repertoire holds hundreds of thousands of distinct CDR3 sequences, approximately 24% seen once, with 7.5% to 9% in the top ten. Sequencing was performed on CD8+ T cells from PBMCs. Receptor source: a human donor in good health (CMV status not recorded). Some clones in this sample may be carry-over from other donors' samples.

Ten or more counts support this clonotype. The V gene is TRBV7-8, the J gene TRBJ1-1; D is unclear. The CDR3 is 12 amino acids. V lost 3 bases to trimming and J lost 5 bases, with 7 bases between them. Germline V CDR1 and CDR2: SGHVS, FQNEAQ. CDR3 in amino acids: CASSFGSTEAFF. CDR3 sequence (DNA): TGTGCCAGCAGCTTCGGGTCGACTGAAGCTTTCTTT.

The chain combines TRBV28 with TRBJ2-3; D unclear. Between the trimmed V and J ends, which lost 6 bases and 3 bases, there was a span of 16 bases. CDR1 is MDHEN, CDR2 SYDVKM, per germline. The CDR3 consists of 15 residues. CDR3 nucleotides: TGTGCCAGCAGAGGAGAATACTGGGGAACAGATACGCAGTATTTT. It codes for CASRGEYWGTDTQYF.

This clonotype was observed a few times. The gene calls are TRBV7-6 and TRBJ2-7; D is undetermined. Germline loops: CDR1 SGHVS, CDR2 FNYEAQ. Between the trimmed V and J ends, which lost 1 base and 2 bases, there was a span of 9 bases. The CDR3 totals 14 residues. CDR3 region: CASSLDYTTYEQYF. Written as DNA, the CDR3 is TGTGCCAGCAGCTTAGATTACACGACCTACGAGCAGTACTTC.

Concerning this clonotype itself: Germline and junction disagree at one end, which may indicate a read error. The rearrangement uses TRBV7-6 and TRBJ2-7; D may be TRBD1 or TRBD2 (5 bases each). This CDR3 is built from 12 residues. Per the germline V gene, CDR1 is SGHVS and CDR2 is FNYEAQ. The DNA for the CDR3 is TGTGCCAGCAGTGGGACCGCCTACAAGCAGTACTTC. The encoded protein is CASSGTAYKQYF.

Details on this clonotype: This clone may be a read error of a much larger clone one base away. CDR3 coding DNA: TGTGCCAACTCACCAGGACAGCTTTCGGCGGGGGCCAAAGAGACCCAGTACTTC. As protein: CANSPGQLSAGAKETQYF. The rearrangement links TRBV18 to TRBJ2-5; tentatively, D is TRBD2 (7 bases). The V gene's germline CDR1 is KGHSH and CDR2 LQKENI. This CDR3 is 18 amino acids long.

This clonotype was detected only a few times. This chain joins TRBV19 and TRBJ2-1; 9 bases align to TRBD2. Unmatched junction bases numbered 9, after V lost 6 bases and J lost 3 bases. The germline V gene encodes CDR1 LNHDA and CDR2 SQIVND (reference sequence). This CDR3 is 16 amino acids long. CDR3 residues: CASSPLAGVIYNEQFF. The CDR3 nucleotides are TGTGCCAGTAGCCCCTTAGCGGGGGTGATCTACAATGAGCAGTTCTTC.

The V call is TRBV5-1, the J call TRBJ1-4; D gene ambiguous. Trimming removed 0 bases from V and 1 base from J, with 10 bases in between. This CDR3 contains 16 residues. The germline V gene encodes CDR1 SGHRS and CDR2 YFSETQ. CDR3 sequence: CASSLAETRTNEKLFF. CDR3 bases: TGCGCCAGCAGCTTGGCCGAGACAAGAACTAATGAAAAACTGTTTTTT.

The V and J genes are TRBV14 and TRBJ2-7; 7 bases are a match to TRBD1. Germline trimming cut 2 bases from V and 3 bases from J; bases unmatched to any gene: 7. Germline CDR1 SGHDN, CDR2 FVKESK. The length of the CDR3 is 15 residues. The CDR3 DNA reads as TGTGCCAGCAGCCAATGGACAGGAGCTAGCTACGAGCAGTACTTC. It yields the protein CASSQWTGASYEQYF.

This clonotype came up many times. This chain links TRBV7-9 with TRBJ1-2, with 8 positions matching TRBD1. The CDR3 sequence is 14 residues long. J lost 5 bases, V lost 5 bases, and 7 bases had no gene match. The V gene's germline CDR1 is SEHNR and CDR2 FQNEAQ (reference sequence). The CDR3 DNA sequence: TGTGCCAGCAGCGTGTCAGGGACAGGATATGGCTACACCTTC. This sequence encodes CASSVSGTGYGYTF.

V usage is TRBV9 and J usage is TRBJ1-1, with 8 nucleotides matching TRBD1. Unmatched junction bases numbered 5, after V lost 3 bases and J lost 1 base. The V gene's germline CDR1 is SGDLS and CDR2 YYNGEE. The CDR3 totals 15 residues. The CDR3 loop reads CASSGGTGRNTEAFF. CDR3 DNA: TGTGCCAGCAGCGGTGGGACAGGACGGAACACTGAAGCTTTCTTT.

The sample holds many counts of this clonotype. The chain joins TRBV7-9 to TRBJ1-5, with D uncertain. Deletions cut 1 base from V and 1 base from J, with 11 bases between. The CDR3 covers 16 residues. CDR1 SEHNR and CDR2 FQNEAQ come from the germline V gene (reference sequence). The CDR3 DNA sequence: TGTGCCAGCAGCTTAGAAAGGCCATTAAGCAATCAGCCCCAGCATTTT. This codes for CASSLERPLSNQPQHF.

This clonotype was seen at least ten times. This chain uses TRBV28 with TRBJ2-1, with no clear D. The germline V gene encodes CDR1 MDHEN and CDR2 SYDVKM. V was trimmed by 3 bases and J by 10 bases, leaving 10 bases between them. The CDR3 is made up of 12 amino acids. CDR3 sequence: CASSFDPSEQFF. DNA of the CDR3: TGTGCCAGCAGTTTCGACCCTTCGGAGCAGTTCTTC.

The chain couples TRBV6-1 to TRBJ2-1; D could derive from TRBD1 or TRBD2 (6 bases each). The CDR3 runs to 20 residues. The V gene's germline CDR1 is MNHNS and CDR2 SASEGT. V lost 6 bases and J lost 5, with 32 bases in between. For the CDR3, the DNA is TGTGCCAGCAGCCAATACGCAGGGGCTTTTAAAATTGGGGGGAACAATGAGCAGTTCTTC. As protein: CASSQYAGAFKIGGNNEQFF.

This clonotype was recorded a few times. This chain uses TRBV15 with TRBJ1-1, with TRBD1 as a possible D gene (5 bases). The V end lost 5 bases, the J end lost 3 bases, and 16 bases lay between the germline ends. CDR3 size: 15 residues. Per the germline V gene, CDR1 is LNHNV and CDR2 is YYDKDF (reference sequence). The CDR3 DNA follows: TGTGCCACCAGCTCCCTCGGGGGGGACGACACTGAAGCTTTCTTT. Amino acid sequence: CATSSLGGDDTEAFF.

The chain is built from TRBV10-3 and TRBJ2-1, with a tentative D call TRBD1 (6 bases). The CDR3 runs 14 residues. With 10 bases removed from V and 4 bases from J, the gap between germline ends came to 17 bases. Per the germline V gene, CDR1 is ENHRY and CDR2 is SYGVKD. The CDR3 DNA sequence: TGTGCCACCCACCCCGGGACAACTTACAATGAGCAGTTCTTC. It yields the protein CATHPGTTYNEQFF.

The chain joins TRBV6-6 to TRBJ1-4; 9 nucleotides line up with TRBD1. CDR1 and CDR2 (germline): MNHNY, SVGAGI (reference sequence). V shed 2 bases and J 0 bases; nucleotides not matched to a gene: 4. The CDR3 totals 17 residues. The CDR3 nucleotides are TGTGCCAGCAGTTACCCGGGACAGGGAACAACTAATGAAAAACTGTTTTTT. It specifies CASSYPGQGTTNEKLFF.

The chain has TRBV10-3 and TRBJ2-1; D is unclear. Germline V gives CDR1 ENHRY, CDR2 SYGVKD. Trimming removed 2 bases at V and 7 bases at J, with 6 bases between. The CDR3 sequence is 12 residues long. CDR3 region: CAISEDLNEQFF. For the CDR3, the DNA is TGTGCCATCAGTGAGGACCTAAATGAGCAGTTCTTC.

V usage is TRBV12-3 or TRBV12-4 and J usage is TRBJ2-5, with a tentative D call TRBD1 (5 bases). The CDR3 extends over 14 amino acids. V lost 1 base and J 3 bases, leaving 9 bases between the germline ends. The CDR3 DNA reads as TGTGCCAGCAGTTTAGGACAGCGTAAAGAGACCCAGTACTTC. Its translation: CASSLGQRKETQYF.

V gene TRBV29-1 combines with J gene TRBJ1-5; a possible D gene is TRBD1 (5 bases). CDR1 and CDR2 from the germline V gene are SQVTM and ANQGSEA. Trimming removed 7 bases from V and 7 bases from J, with 20 bases in between. The CDR3 covers 14 residues. The CDR3 loop is CSALGGEAGQPQHF. The DNA of the CDR3 is TGCAGCGCGCTGGGGGGGGAAGCGGGGCAGCCCCAGCATTTT.

The rearrangement uses TRBV7-4 and TRBJ2-5; TRBD1 aligns across 7 bases. J lost 2 bases, V lost 0 bases, and 9 bases had no gene match. The V gene's germline CDR1 is SGHVT and CDR2 SQSDAQ. This CDR3 spans 17 amino acids. The CDR3 coding sequence is TGTGCCAGCAGCTTAGCCTGGGACAGACCGCGACAAGAGACCCAGTACTTC. This codes for CASSLAWDRPRQETQYF.